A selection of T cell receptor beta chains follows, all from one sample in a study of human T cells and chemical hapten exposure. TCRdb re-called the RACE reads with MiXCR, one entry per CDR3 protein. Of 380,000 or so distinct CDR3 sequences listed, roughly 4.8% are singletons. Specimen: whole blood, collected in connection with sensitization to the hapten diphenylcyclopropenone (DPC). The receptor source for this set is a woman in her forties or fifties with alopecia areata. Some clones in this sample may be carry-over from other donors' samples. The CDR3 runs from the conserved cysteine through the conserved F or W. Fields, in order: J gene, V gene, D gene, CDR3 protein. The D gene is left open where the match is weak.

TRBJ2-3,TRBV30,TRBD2,CAWAPGTSRTDTQYF
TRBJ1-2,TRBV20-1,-,CSARDSTLMGVDGYTF
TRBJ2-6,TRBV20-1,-,CSARAVGVSGANVLTF
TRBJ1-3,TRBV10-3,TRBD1,CAISVGTGGSGNTIYF
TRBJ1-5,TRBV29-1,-,CSVVDSNSNQPQHF
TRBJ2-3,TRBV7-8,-,CASRLGGTDTQYF
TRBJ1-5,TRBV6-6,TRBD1,CASSWDRQTNQPQHF
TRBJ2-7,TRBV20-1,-,CSAEAGTGAHEQYF
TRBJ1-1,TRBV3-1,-,CASSAQTGNTEAFF
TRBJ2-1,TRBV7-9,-,CASTPGSYNEQFF
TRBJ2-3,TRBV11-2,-,CASSSFEKGADTQYF
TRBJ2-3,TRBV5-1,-,CASSSGRTASTDTQYF
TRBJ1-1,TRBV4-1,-,CASSHSPTAGNTEAFF
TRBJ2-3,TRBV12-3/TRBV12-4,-,CASRPTTYPTDTQYF
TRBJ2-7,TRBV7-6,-,CASSPTQADWTSYEQYF
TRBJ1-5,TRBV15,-,CATSRDGGNQPQHF
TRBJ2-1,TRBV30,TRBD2,CAWSVRGRRAYNEQFF
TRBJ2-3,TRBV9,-,CASSELGLGTDTQYF
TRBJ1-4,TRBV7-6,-,CASSLAPGTAPTNEKLFF
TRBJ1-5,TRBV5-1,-,CASSLTDRQAQPQHF
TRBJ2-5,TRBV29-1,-,CSVRSGYQETQYF
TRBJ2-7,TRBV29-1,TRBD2,CSVVLAGGDEQYF